This is a list of T cell receptor beta chains from one sample in a study of response to subunit inactivated influenza vaccine. TCRdb itself ran the RT-PCR reads through MiXCR, one entry per CDR3 protein. The sample has roughly 500,000 distinct CDR3 sequences, about 25% seen once. Here the sequenced sample was CD4+ T cells sorted from PBMCs, taken less than 6 days after vaccination. These receptors originate from a man aged 45-65 years who received an inactivated influenza vaccine. CDR3s include the opening cysteine and the closing phenylalanine or tryptophan. The D gene is left open where the match is weak. Some rows have no size entry. The others give once, few or many, or a class for an expanded clone.

d_gene	len	v_gene	abundance	j_gene	CDR3nt	CDR3aa
TRBD1	16	TRBV4-3	once	TRBJ2-2	TGCGCCAGCAGCCAATGGACAGGGACGAACACCGGGGAGCTGTTTTTT	CASSQWTGTNTGELFF
TRBD2	13	TRBV20-1	.	TRBJ2-7	TGCAGTGCCGTTAGCGGGGGGGCCTACGAGCAGTACTTC	CSAVSGGAYEQYF
TRBD1	15	TRBV29-1	few	TRBJ1-1	TGCAGCGTTGAAGCTCCGACAGGGATGAACACTGAAGCTTTCTTT	CSVEAPTGMNTEAFF
TRBD1	16	TRBV11-2	.	TRBJ1-2	TGTGCCAGCAGCCCCCCCGGGACAGGTCGTATAGGGGGCTACACCTTC	CASSPPGTGRIGGYTF
TRBD1	14	TRBV24-1	.	TRBJ2-5	TGTGCCACCAGTGACCGAACAGGGGGAGAGACCCAGTACTTC	CATSDRTGGETQYF
TRBD2	15	TRBV20-1	few	TRBJ2-3	TGCAGTGCTAGAGAGCGGCGGGGGAGGTTGGATACGCAGTATTTT	CSARERRGRLDTQYF
TRBD1	14	TRBV9	.	TRBJ2-7	TGTGCCAGCAGCGTAGGGGACAGGGCCTACGAGCAGTACTTC	CASSVGDRAYEQYF
TRBD2	18	TRBV24-1	many	TRBJ2-2	TGTGCCACCAGTGATTTCGGAGTGAAGGGACTAGCGCCCGGGGAGCTGTTTTTT	CATSDFGVKGLAPGELFF
.	15	TRBV29-1	.	TRBJ2-1	TGCAGCTCCGCGCCCACGGGAACCCAAGGTAATGAGCAGTTCTTC	CSSAPTGTQGNEQFF
.	15	TRBV12-3/TRBV12-4	many	TRBJ2-6	TGTGCCAGCAGTCTTACTGGGTCCGGGGCCAACGTCCTGACTTTC	CASSLTGSGANVLTF
TRBD2	13	TRBV28	few	TRBJ2-3	TGTGCCAGCGAGCGGGAGCCGACAAATACGCAGTATTTT	CASEREPTNTQYF
TRBD1	15	TRBV7-4	.	TRBJ2-7	TGTGCCAGCAGCATTCAGGACAGGGGTGCCTACGAGCAGTACTTC	CASSIQDRGAYEQYF
.	12	TRBV20-1	few	TRBJ2-1	TGCAGTGCCACCCCCGGCCAAAATGAGCAGTTCTTC	CSATPGQNEQFF
.	20	TRBV11-1	.	TRBJ2-1	TGTGCCAGCAGCTCCCCCGAAGGGGGTCGGGGCCTAGCGAGGAACAATGAGCAGTTCTTC	CASSSPEGGRGLARNNEQFF
.	16	TRBV28	few	TRBJ1-5	TGTGCCAGCAGTTTGAGGGAGTCATATAGCAATCAGCCCCAGCATTTT	CASSLRESYSNQPQHF
TRBD1	14	TRBV12-3/TRBV12-4	few	TRBJ1-4	TGTGCCAGCAGTGAGGGGGCAGCTAATGAAAAACTGTTTTTT	CASSEGAANEKLFF
TRBD1	15	TRBV2	.	TRBJ2-3	TGTGCCAGCAGTGGACAGGGGGCGAGCACAGATACGCAGTATTTT	CASSGQGASTDTQYF
.	15	TRBV5-5	.	TRBJ1-5	TGTGCCAGCAGCTTGGTAGGGGAAGAGGTCCAGCCCCAGCATTTT	CASSLVGEEVQPQHF
.	12	TRBV20-1	.	TRBJ2-4	TGCAGTGCGAGGAACGATGGAAACATTCAGTACTTC	CSARNDGNIQYF
TRBD2	15	TRBV24-1	.	TRBJ2-5	TGTGCCACCAGTGATTCCTATAGCGGGAGCGAGACCCAGTACTTC	CATSDSYSGSETQYF
.	16	TRBV6-5	once	TRBJ1-5	TGTGCCAGCAGTTACGGAGGACAAAATAGCAATCAGCCCCAGCATTTT	CASSYGGQNSNQPQHF
TRBD1	15	TRBV3-1	.	TRBJ2-7	TGTGCCAGCAGCCAAGCGACAGGGGTTGCCTACGAGCAGTACTTC	CASSQATGVAYEQYF
.	14	TRBV11-3	once	TRBJ2-3	TGTGCCAGCAGCTTTCTCTCAACTAGGGATACGCAGTATTTT	CASSFLSTRDTQYF
.	15	TRBV12-3/TRBV12-4	.	TRBJ1-6	TGTGCCAGCAGTTTATTTGGAACCCCCAATTCACCCCTCCACTTT	CASSLFGTPNSPLHF
TRBD1	15	TRBV7-8	.	TRBJ2-7	TGTGCCAGCAGCAAATCCCGGGACAGCCCCTACGAGCAGTACTTC	CASSKSRDSPYEQYF
TRBD1	15	TRBV27	.	TRBJ2-1	TGTGCCAGCAGTAGCCCCCGACAGGGCTACAATGAGCAGTTCTTC	CASSSPRQGYNEQFF
.	14	TRBV7-2	few	TRBJ1-5	TGTGCCAGCAGCTTACCAGGGTCTAATCAGCCCCAGCATTTT	CASSLPGSNQPQHF
TRBD1	16	TRBV5-1	few	TRBJ2-5	TGCGCCAGCAGCCCAGGACAGGGACCCGTCCAAGAGACCCAGTACTTC	CASSPGQGPVQETQYF
.	13	TRBV12-3/TRBV12-4	many	TRBJ2-2	TGTGCCAGCAGTGACTCGAACACCGGGGAGCTGTTTTTT	CASSDSNTGELFF
.	14	TRBV28	few	TRBJ2-5	TGTGCCAGCAGAGTTCCGGGCAGGGAAGAGACCCAGTACTTC	CASRVPGREETQYF
.	15	TRBV9	.	TRBJ1-6	TGTGCCAGCAGCGGCAATCAGGACTATAATTCACCCCTCCACTTT	CASSGNQDYNSPLHF
TRBD2	16	TRBV12-3/TRBV12-4	few	TRBJ2-1	TGTGCCAGCAGTTTAGAGCGGACTTGGGGGGGCAATGAGCAGTTCTTC	CASSLERTWGGNEQFF
.	13	TRBV6-1	.	TRBJ1-1	TGTGCCAGCAGTGAAGGAGGGCCCCGGAAAGCTTTCTTT	CASSEGGPRKAFF
TRBD2	15	TRBV12-3/TRBV12-4	many	TRBJ2-2	TGTGCCAGCAGTTTTCAGCGGGGGGCCACCGGGGAGCTGTTTTTT	CASSFQRGATGELFF
.	12	TRBV2	.	TRBJ1-2	TGTGCCAGCAGTGAAGCCAGGGAGGGCTACACCTTC	CASSEAREGYTF
TRBD2	18	TRBV6-1	few	TRBJ2-3	TGTGCCAGCAGTGAAGCGGACTACGGAGCGGGGGTCATGGATACGCAGTATTTT	CASSEADYGAGVMDTQYF
.	14	TRBV29-1	.	TRBJ2-7	TGCAGCGTTGACTTAGGAACAGGGAATTCTCCACAGTACTTC	CSVDLGTGNSPQYF